The rows below give T cell receptor beta chains drawn from one sample of a study of spatial heterogeneity in lung cancer. TCRdb re-analysed the 5' RACE reads in MiXCR, keeping a single row per CDR3 protein. The sample consists of more than 60,000 distinct CDR3 sequences, nearly 6.5% of them appearing once. The sequenced sample was PBMCs, obtained at surgery. All receptors come from a female donor with early-stage non-small cell lung cancer. The CDR3 runs from the conserved cysteine through the conserved F or W. The D gene is left open where the match is weak. Only some rows state a clone size, as once, few, many or a class for expanded clones.

TRBV20-1	TRBJ1-6	many	TRBD1	TGCAGTGCAGGGACAGCAAATTCACCCCTCCACTTT	CSAGTANSPLHF
TRBV7-6	TRBJ2-3	few	TRBD2	TGTGCCAGCACCGAAGCGGGAAGCACAGATACGCAGTATTTT	CASTEAGSTDTQYF
TRBV6-5	TRBJ1-1	many	NA	TGTGCCAGCAGTTACCGGCCCAGGAGTGTGAACACTGAAGCTTTCTTT	CASSYRPRSVNTEAFF
TRBV9	TRBJ1-6	many	NA	TGTGCCAGCAGCGTAGCTGGGGAGAATTCACCCCTCCACTTT	CASSVAGENSPLHF
TRBV9	TRBJ2-1	NA	TRBD2	TGTGCCAGCAGCGAGGGGCCAGCGGGAGGGCTATACAATGAGCAGTTCTTC	CASSEGPAGGLYNEQFF
TRBV9	TRBJ2-2	NA	NA	TGTGCCAGCAGCGTAGCCGGGGTGACCGGGGTGCTGTTTTTT	CASSVAGVTGVLFF
TRBV20-1	TRBJ2-2	many	NA	TGCAGTGCTAGAAGGAGCAGGGTGCGCACCGGGGAGCTGTTTTTT	CSARRSRVRTGELFF
TRBV28	TRBJ2-1	NA	TRBD2	TGTGCCAGCAGTCCATATACTAGCGGGAGACGCGATGAGCAGTTCTTC	CASSPYTSGRRDEQFF
TRBV12-3/TRBV12-4	TRBJ2-7	many	NA	TGTGCCAGCACTCTTTTCGACTTCGGAGGGACATACTACGAGCAGTACTTC	CASTLFDFGGTYYEQYF
TRBV6-1	TRBJ2-1	many	TRBD2	TGTGCCACCGGGCCGAGCGGGACGGCCTACAATGAGCAGTTCTTC	CATGPSGTAYNEQFF
TRBV10-3	TRBJ1-4	many	TRBD1	TGTGCCATCGGAGGGGGCAGGGGCAATGAAAAACTGTTTTTT	CAIGGGRGNEKLFF
TRBV11-2	TRBJ1-6	many	TRBD1	TGTGCCAGCAGCCCGACAGGGACTCGTTCACCCCTCCACTTT	CASSPTGTRSPLHF
TRBV12-3/TRBV12-4	TRBJ2-2	many	NA	TGTGCCAGCAGTTTAGAGGGCGGGGAGCTGTTTTTT	CASSLEGGELFF
TRBV25-1	TRBJ1-2	few	NA	TGTGCCACCCCAGGGCGACTTGGGTATGGCTACACCTTC	CATPGRLGYGYTF
TRBV5-1	TRBJ1-4	many	NA	TGCGCCAGCAGCCCCGGCGTTGATGAAAAACTGTTTTTT	CASSPGVDEKLFF
TRBV14	TRBJ2-3	few	NA	TGTGCCAGTCACCTAGGGTCGGGAGATACGCAGTATTTT	CASHLGSGDTQYF
TRBV5-1	TRBJ2-5	NA	NA	TGCGCCAGCATCTCACGTCCGGGAGAGACCCAGTACTTC	CASISRPGETQYF
TRBV3-1	TRBJ2-2	many	TRBD2	TGTGCCAGCAGCCCCGGACTAGCGGGAGCGGGGGAGCTGTTTTTT	CASSPGLAGAGELFF
TRBV5-5	TRBJ2-6	few	TRBD1	TGTGCCAGCAGCTACCGGGAACAGGGGGTGACCTCTGGGGCCAACGTCCTGACTTTC	CASSYREQGVTSGANVLTF
TRBV27	TRBJ2-1	few	TRBD1	TGTGCCAGCAGTTTTCAGGGGGCAGACAATGAGCAGTTCTTC	CASSFQGADNEQFF
TRBV29-1	TRBJ2-1	few	NA	TGCAGCGCCCCGCGGAGGGGGACTTCGAGCTCCTACAATGAGCAGTTCTTC	CSAPRRGTSSSYNEQFF
TRBV20-1	TRBJ1-6	few	NA	TGCAGTGCTAGAGACCCATACTCCTATAATTCACCCCTCCACTTT	CSARDPYSYNSPLHF
TRBV12-3/TRBV12-4	TRBJ2-7	many	NA	TGTGCCAGCAGTTCCCAAAGAGAGCAGTACTTC	CASSSQREQYF
TRBV5-1	TRBJ2-3	many	NA	TGCGCCAGCAGCTTGTTGGTAGGGGGCACAGATACGCAGTATTTT	CASSLLVGGTDTQYF
TRBV18	TRBJ2-1	many	TRBD1	TGTGCCAGCTCACCACCGACAGGGGGGTCCTACAATGAGCAGTTCTTC	CASSPPTGGSYNEQFF
TRBV5-1	TRBJ2-5	NA	NA	TGCGCCAGCAGCCCTGGACAAGACCAAGAGACCCAGTACTTC	CASSPGQDQETQYF
TRBV29-1	TRBJ1-1	NA	NA	TGCAGCGTTGAAGGAACAGGGATCGGTCTCAACACTGAAGCTTTCTTT	CSVEGTGIGLNTEAFF
TRBV14	TRBJ1-1	NA	TRBD1	TGTGCCAGCAGCCGGCTCCGGGACAGTGAAGCTTTCTTT	CASSRLRDSEAFF
TRBV6-2/TRBV6-3	TRBJ2-5	NA	TRBD1	TGTGCCAGCAGTTACTCAGGGACAGTAACTAGGCAGACCCAGTACTTC	CASSYSGTVTRQTQYF
TRBV6-5	TRBJ2-5	few	NA	TGTGCCAGCAGTTACTCGAGGGGGGGCGAGGTGACCCAGTACTTC	CASSYSRGGEVTQYF
TRBV6-2/TRBV6-3	TRBJ2-7	many	NA	TGTGCCAGCAAAAAGGACGGAGGGGCGATCTACGAGCAGTACTTC	CASKKDGGAIYEQYF
TRBV6-5	TRBJ2-7	many	NA	TGTGCCAGCAGTTACTCTTCCGGACAGACCTACGAGCAGTACTTC	CASSYSSGQTYEQYF
TRBV7-9	TRBJ2-2	many	NA	TGTGCCAGCAGCTTAGGATTGGGGAGAGGCACCTGGGAGCTGTTTTTT	CASSLGLGRGTWELFF
TRBV7-9	TRBJ2-1	few	TRBD2	TGTGCCAGCAGCTCCTGGACTAGCGGGTGGACGAGCGATGAGCAGTTCTTC	CASSSWTSGWTSDEQFF
TRBV28	TRBJ2-5	few	NA	TGTGCCAGCAGCCCGCCCGGGACTTTACAAGAGACCCAGTACTTC	CASSPPGTLQETQYF
TRBV5-1	TRBJ2-2	few	TRBD2	TGCGCCAGCAGCTTTGGTTCGGCTAGCGGGAGCCGCTCCGGGGAGCTGTTTTTT	CASSFGSASGSRSGELFF
TRBV29-1	TRBJ2-5	many	TRBD2	TGCAGCGTTGAAATACTAGCGGGAGGGATCCAAGAGACCCAGTACTTC	CSVEILAGGIQETQYF
TRBV5-1	TRBJ1-2	NA	NA	TGCGCCACCAACGGAGGGGAAGCTAACTATGGCTACACCTTC	CATNGGEANYGYTF
TRBV7-2	TRBJ2-3	few	TRBD2	TGTGCCAGCAGCAATAGCGGGGGGACCAGCACAGATACGCAGTATTTT	CASSNSGGTSTDTQYF
TRBV7-9	TRBJ1-4	many	NA	TGTGCCAGCAGCTCACGGACAGCAACTAATGAAAAACTGTTTTTT	CASSSRTATNEKLFF
TRBV5-1	TRBJ2-1	many	TRBD2	TGCGCCAGCAGCTTCAACCGCGGGGGGTACAATGAGCAGTTCTTC	CASSFNRGGYNEQFF
TRBV5-5	TRBJ1-5	NA	NA	TGTGCCGGCAGCTTGCCGGGGTTCAATCAGCCCCAGCATTTT	CAGSLPGFNQPQHF
TRBV12-3/TRBV12-4	TRBJ1-1	many	NA	TGTGCCAGCAGTCCCTCCCCCCACTCGAACACTGAAGCTTTCTTT	CASSPSPHSNTEAFF
TRBV12-3/TRBV12-4	TRBJ2-7	few	NA	TGTGCCAGCACCTCGGGAGTCGGGCAGTACTTC	CASTSGVGQYF
TRBV24-1	TRBJ2-2	few	NA	TGTGCCACCAGTGATGTGGATGGCAGGGGGAACACCGGGGAGCTGTTTTTT	CATSDVDGRGNTGELFF
TRBV7-9	TRBJ1-1	many	NA	TGTGCCAGCAGCTTAAATATGGACACTGAAGCTTTCTTT	CASSLNMDTEAFF
TRBV2	TRBJ1-2	NA	TRBD1	TGTGCCAGCACCTTGGACAGGGGGATTACTAACTATGGCTACACCTTC	CASTLDRGITNYGYTF
TRBV7-8	TRBJ1-1	many	NA	TGTGCCAGCAGCTTAGGACATATGAACACTGAAGCTTTCTTT	CASSLGHMNTEAFF
TRBV3-1	TRBJ1-2	NA	TRBD1	TGTGCCAGCAGCCAAGATAGCACAGGGGTTTTTGGCTACACCTTC	CASSQDSTGVFGYTF
TRBV6-5	TRBJ2-1	few	TRBD2	TGTGCCAGCAGCCCGGGACTAGCGGTCTACAATGAGCAGTTCTTC	CASSPGLAVYNEQFF
TRBV7-3	TRBJ1-1	NA	TRBD1	TGTGCCAGCAGTTGGACAGGGGGCGAGGATAGCACTGAAGCTTTCTTT	CASSWTGGEDSTEAFF
TRBV3-1	TRBJ2-5	many	NA	TGTGCCAGCAGCCTGAAGGAGACCCAGTACTTC	CASSLKETQYF
TRBV11-2	TRBJ2-1	NA	TRBD2	TGTGCCAGCAGCCTAGCGGGCTCCACCAATGAGCAGTTCTTC	CASSLAGSTNEQFF
TRBV9	TRBJ2-1	few	NA	TGTGCCAGCAGTTTGGGATCCTACAATGAGCAGTTCTTC	CASSLGSYNEQFF
TRBV25-1	TRBJ2-5	NA	NA	TGTGCCAGCAGTGAATGGGGTCAAGAGACCCAGTACTTC	CASSEWGQETQYF